A single sample is the source of the 26 T cell receptor beta chains below, sequenced in a study of blood T cell repertoires in COVID-19. Here immunoSEQ multiplex PCR was the method, and the copy in TCRdb shows in-frame clones only, minus some. The table shows roughly 38,000 clones, with about 77% occurring only once. Source material: peripheral blood. The receptors here all came from a man aged 55 to 70 with acute or convalescent COVID-19.

As concerns this clone: Other DNA sequences in the sample encode the same CDR3. This chain connects TRBV5-1 to TRBJ2-7; D perhaps matches TRBD2 (6 bases). V shed 4 bases and J shed 3 bases, with 14 bases lying between them. Germline loops: CDR1 SGHRS, CDR2 YFSETQ. CDR3 size: 14 residues. DNA for the CDR3: TGCGCCAGCAGCCTGATAGCGGAGGACTACGAGCAGTACTTC. Protein sequence: CASSLIAEDYEQYF.

The chain recombines TRBV7-2 with TRBJ2-3, with TRBD2 matching over 8 bases. The CDR3 runs 15 residues. The V gene end was trimmed by 4 bases and the J gene end by 3 bases; junction bases not matched to a gene: 6. CDR1 and CDR2 from the germline V gene are SGHTA and FQGNSA. In DNA form, the CDR3 reads TGTGCCAGCAGCTGGGTCGTAGCGGGAACAGATACGCAGTATTTT. Residues: CASSWVVAGTDTQYF.

This clone was detected only a few times. This chain links TRBV6-5 with TRBJ2-2; a weak D match, TRBD2 (5 bases). Trimming left V 2 bases short and J 7 bases short, with 14 bases between. The germline CDR1 and CDR2 sequences are MNHEY and SVGAGI. The CDR3 is 15 amino acids. The CDR3 DNA sequence: TGTGCCAGCAGTTACGGCGACCGGACTGTCGGGGAGCTGTTTTTT. It translates to CASSYGDRTVGELFF.

The chain is built from TRBV13 and TRBJ1-3, with 7 bases that match TRBD1. The CDR3 totals 13 residues. The germline gives CDR1 PRHDT, CDR2 FYEKMQ (reference sequence). Trimming at V came to 6 bases and at J to 4 bases, leaving 3 bases not matched to a gene. The DNA of the CDR3 is TGTGCCAGCAGTCCGGGACAGGGAAACACCATATATTTT. Protein sequence: CASSPGQGNTIYF. The full variable domain, completed using reference TRBV13 and TRBJ1-3, is AAGVIQSPRHLIKEKRETATLKCYPIPRHDTVYWYQQGPGQDPQFLISFYEKMQSDKGSIPDRFSAQQFSDYHSELNMSSLELGDSALYFCASSPGQGNTIYFGEGSWLTVV.

The chain recombines TRBV7-2 with TRBJ2-1; 8 nucleotides match TRBD1. CDR1 and CDR2 from the germline V gene are SGHTA and FQGNSA. V lost 5 bases to trimming and J lost 7 bases; unmatched junction nucleotides: 4. This CDR3 has 13 amino acids. CDR3 DNA: TGTGCCAGCAGCCGCCGACAGGGGAATGAGCAGTTCTTC. It encodes CASSRRQGNEQFF.

The chain links TRBV27 to TRBJ1-6; D gene uncertain. Germline values: CDR1 MNHEY, CDR2 SMNVEV (reference sequence). Trimming removed 6 bases from V and 4 bases from J, with 16 bases in between. The CDR3 is 16 amino acids. CDR3 sequence: CASSPGFSGYNSPLHF. The CDR3 coding sequence is TGTGCCAGCAGCCCCGGGTTTTCGGGTTATAATTCACCCCTCCACTTT.

The chain combines TRBV6-6 with TRBJ2-1, with 14 bases fitting TRBD2. Germline V lookup: CDR1 MNHNY, CDR2 SVGAGI (reference sequence). V lost 4 bases to trimming and J lost 7 bases; unmatched junction nucleotides: 3. The CDR3 covers 15 residues. The CDR3 nucleotides read TGTGCCAGCAGTTTGGGGACTAGCGGGAGAAATGAGCAGTTCTTC. It translates to CASSLGTSGRNEQFF.

The chain has TRBV14 and TRBJ2-4; 9 bases fit TRBD1. The CDR3 covers 15 residues. Germline lookup yields CDR1 SGHDN and CDR2 FVKESK. The J segment lost 3 bases and the V segment lost 1 base, leaving 1 base of the junction unmatched. The CDR3 DNA follows: TGTGCCAGCAGCCAAGTGACAGGGGGCAAAAACATTCAGTACTTC. As protein: CASSQVTGGKNIQYF.

The chain employs TRBV2 and TRBJ1-2, with TRBD1 as a possible D gene (6 bases). The CDR3 spans 15 residues. Germline V CDR1 and CDR2: SNHLY, FYNNEI. V was clipped by 2 bases and J by 1 base, with 11 bases between them. In DNA, the CDR3 is TGTGCCAGCAGTGAATGGGCAGGGGTTAACTATGGCTACACCTTC. It translates to CASSEWAGVNYGYTF.

The J gene is TRBJ2-3, the V gene TRBV6-2 or TRBV6-3, with 12 bases identical to TRBD2. V lost 6 bases and J lost 4; bases outside the gene matches: 5. This CDR3 has 15 residues. Germline loops: CDR1 MNHEY, CDR2 SVGEGT. The CDR3 region is CASSLGLAGPDTQYF. In nucleotides, the CDR3 is TGTGCCAGCAGCCTCGGACTAGCGGGACCAGATACGCAGTATTTT.

This chain uses TRBV5-1 with TRBJ2-5; 12 nucleotides agree with TRBD1. CDR3 length: 15 amino acids. The germline gives CDR1 SGHRS, CDR2 YFSETQ. The trim removed 5 bases at V and 5 bases at J, leaving 7 bases unmatched. In DNA form, the CDR3 reads TGCGCCAGCAGGGACGGGACAGGGGGCCGGGAGACCCAGTACTTC. Translating gives CASRDGTGGRETQYF.

Many counts were recorded for this clone. V gene TRBV7-8 combines with J gene TRBJ2-3, with no clear D. This CDR3 is built from 14 residues. Germline V lookup: CDR1 SGHVS, CDR2 FQNEAQ. Trimming stripped 3 bases from V and 4 bases from J, with 11 bases between. The CDR3 spells CASSFIVGADTQYF. CDR3 in DNA: TGTGCCAGCAGCTTTATAGTGGGCGCAGATACGCAGTATTTT.

This clone was picked up a small number of times. The J gene is TRBJ2-4, the V gene TRBV21-1; the D segment call TRBD2 is taken from the table without a DNA check. TRBV21-1 is flagged as a pseudogene. CDR3 length: 14 amino acids. The CDR3 reads CASSKYIGGNIQYF. The CDR3 DNA reads TGTGCCAGCAGCAAATATATAGGAGGGAACATTCAGTACTTC.

The table lists this clone with a few counts. This chain connects TRBV7-8 to TRBJ2-3; 8 bases line up with TRBD2. The CDR3 contains 15 residues. Germline-derived CDR1 and CDR2 are SGHVS and FQNEAQ. Trimming at V came to 2 bases and at J to 4 bases, leaving 5 bases not matched to a gene. CDR3 amino acids: CASSLLAGGPDTQYF. The CDR3 DNA sequence: TGTGCCAGCAGCTTATTGGCGGGAGGACCAGATACGCAGTATTTT.

This clone was detected ten times or more. The chain couples TRBV19 to TRBJ2-7, with D possibly TRBD1 on 5 matching bases. Germline CDR1 reads LNHDA; CDR2 reads SQIVND (reference sequence). The ends were cut back, 8 bases at V and 0 bases at J, with 17 bases in the middle. The CDR3 covers 15 residues. CDR3 DNA sequence: TGTGCCAGTCGGTCACTCCAGGGATCCTCCTACGAGCAGTACTTC. Translation gives CASRSLQGSSYEQYF. The entire variable domain, with the rest obtained from reference TRBV19 and TRBJ2-7, is as follows: DGGITQSPKYLFRKEGQNVTLSCEQNLNHDAMYWYRQDPGQGLRLIYYSQIVNDFQKGDIAEGYSVSREKKESFPLTVTSAQKNPTAFYLCASRSLQGSSYEQYFGPGTRLTVT.

This clone was observed a few times. The CDR3 DNA sequence: TGTGCCAGTAGTATCCGTCCTAGCGGATACCAAGAGACCCAGTACTTC. Translated: CASSIRPSGYQETQYF. The chain uses TRBV19 and TRBJ2-5; TRBD2 agrees at 7 bases. The CDR3 runs 16 residues. Germline CDR1 LNHDA, CDR2 SQIVND (reference sequence). The V segment lost 3 bases and the J segment 0 bases; nucleotides outside the gene matches: 7.

J is TRBJ2-1 and V is TRBV3-1 (or the pseudogene TRBV3-2); 12 bases align to TRBD2. Trimming at V came to 0 bases and at J to 14 bases, leaving 5 bases not matched to a gene. Germline CDR1 and CDR2: LGHDT and YNNKEL (reference sequence). The CDR3 loop spans 14 amino acids. CDR3 DNA sequence: TGTGCCAGCAGCCAAGAACCTAGCGGGAGGGGGAAGTTCTTC. It is translated as CASSQEPSGRGKFF.

This rearrangement joins TRBV12-3 or TRBV12-4 to TRBJ1-1, with D perhaps matching TRBD1 (6 bases). V shed 6 bases and J shed 10 bases, with 9 bases lying between them. The CDR3 spans 10 residues. This CDR3 reads CASSRTVAFF. CDR3 in DNA: TGTGCCAGCAGCCGGACAGTAGCTTTCTTT.

The rearrangement uses TRBV7-2 and TRBJ2-7; the match to TRBD2 covers 10 bases. Germline CDR1 SGHTA, CDR2 FQGNSA. The CDR3 sequence is 18 residues long. Losses at the gene ends were 5 bases for V and 5 bases for J; bases not matched to a gene: 18. CDR3 in amino acids: CASSDSGFPSGSQDEQYF. The CDR3 nucleotides are TGTGCCAGCAGCGACAGTGGGTTTCCTAGCGGGAGCCAGGACGAGCAGTACTTC.

The chain employs TRBV30 and TRBJ2-3, with D maybe TRBD2 (5 bases). CDR3 length: 12 amino acids. The germline V gene encodes CDR1 GTSNPN and CDR2 SVGIG (reference sequence). V lost 3 bases, J lost 3 bases, and 7 bases lay in between. CDR3 in amino acids: CAWSGVTDTQYF. CDR3 DNA sequence: TGTGCCTGGAGCGGGGTGACAGATACGCAGTATTTT.

The rearrangement links TRBV28 to TRBJ1-3, with no clear D. CDR3 length: 15 residues. In germline, CDR1 is MDHEN, CDR2 SYDVKM. V shed 6 bases and J shed 0 bases, with 12 bases lying between them. CDR3 coding DNA: TGTGCCAGCAGCGGAGACGGGAACTCTGGAAACACCATATATTTT. This translates into CASSGDGNSGNTIYF.

This clone was picked up one time. This chain joins TRBV9 and TRBJ1-5; 8 bases agree with TRBD1. V lost 4 bases to trimming and J lost 0 bases; unmatched junction nucleotides: 3. CDR3 size: 15 residues. Per germline, CDR1 SGDLS and CDR2 YYNGEE. The chain's CDR3 is CASSQGQDSNQPQHF. In DNA form, the CDR3 reads TGTGCCAGCAGCCAGGGACAGGATAGCAATCAGCCCCAGCATTTT.

The chain uses TRBV2 and TRBJ1-1, with no clear D. V lost 6 bases and J lost 1, with 12 bases in between. The germline gives CDR1 SNHLY, CDR2 FYNNEI. This CDR3 has 14 residues. For the CDR3, the DNA is TGTGCCAGCAGCGTCTGGTCAGGGAACACTGAAGCTTTCTTT. It codes for CASSVWSGNTEAFF.

The rearrangement joins TRBV5-5 to TRBJ2-4, with 9 bases lining up with TRBD1. Per germline, CDR1 SGHKS and CDR2 YYEKEE (reference sequence). The trim removed 4 bases at V and 1 base at J, leaving 3 bases unmatched. The CDR3 runs 15 residues. DNA of the CDR3: TGTGCCAGCAGCAACGGACAGGGGGCCAAAAACATTCAGTACTTC. The encoded protein is CASSNGQGAKNIQYF.

The CDR3 DNA follows: TGTGCCAGCAATGGTTCAGGGGGACGGACGCAGTATTTT. Encoded protein: CASNGSGGRTQYF. This rearrangement joins TRBV12-3 or TRBV12-4 to TRBJ2-3, with TRBD1 matching 7 bases. The CDR3 is 13 amino acids. Trimming removed 7 bases from V and 9 bases from J; junction bases left unmatched: 10.

This rearrangement joins TRBV28 to TRBJ1-1; the D gene is possibly TRBD1 (5 bases). The V gene lost 5 bases and the J gene lost 0 bases, with 10 bases spanning the gap. The CDR3 covers 14 residues. Germline CDR1 is MDHEN and CDR2 is SYDVKM. CDR3 in amino acids: CASSGVGLNTEAFF. The CDR3 nucleotides read TGTGCCAGCAGTGGCGTGGGGCTGAACACTGAAGCTTTCTTT.